Presented here are 32 T cell receptor beta chains from one specimen sequenced in a study of blood T cell repertoires in COVID-19. Clones were read by immunoSEQ multiplex PCR, and TCRdb kept only the in-frame ones, dropping some. The table lists around 470,000 clones, 90% of them singletons. Sequencing was carried out using PBMCs or T cells enriched from blood (not recorded which). These receptor sequences come from a young man who had recovered from COVID-19.

The chain combines TRBV7-9 with TRBJ2-5, with 10 positions matching TRBD2. With V trimmed by 2 bases and J by 5 bases, 2 bases remained unmatched. CDR1 and CDR2 from the germline V gene are SEHNR and FQNEAQ (reference sequence). This CDR3 is built from 14 residues. The CDR3 region is CASSLTSGKETQYF. CDR3 nucleotides: TGTGCCAGCAGCTTAACTAGCGGGAAGGAGACCCAGTACTTC.

In its sample, this clone was seen a few times. The V gene is TRBV5-1, the J gene TRBJ1-4; 11 nucleotides match TRBD1. CDR3 length: 18 residues. V lost 4 bases, J lost 0 bases, and 8 bases stayed unmatched. Germline CDR1 is SGHRS and CDR2 is YFSETQ. DNA of the CDR3: TGCGCCAGCAGCGGGACAGGGGGAACAATTACAACTAATGAAAAACTGTTTTTT. As protein: CASSGTGGTITTNEKLFF.

The chain joins TRBV19 to TRBJ1-3; D uncertain. The CDR3 covers 17 residues. CDR1 and CDR2 (germline): LNHDA, SQIVND (reference sequence). V lost 3 bases to trimming and J lost 0 bases, with 15 bases between them. DNA for the CDR3: TGTGCCAGTAGTATTGGACTATCTAAAAGCTCTGGAAACACCATATATTTT. Translating it yields CASSIGLSKSSGNTIYF.

The V gene is TRBV2, the J gene TRBJ1-4; tentative D call: TRBD1 (6 bases). This CDR3 contains 15 residues. Germline V CDR1 and CDR2: SNHLY, FYNNEI. The V gene lost 6 bases and the J gene lost 2 bases, with 13 bases spanning the gap. The CDR3 sequence: CASRTGQATNEKLFF. Written as DNA, the CDR3 is TGTGCCAGCAGGACGGGACAAGCGACTAATGAAAAACTGTTTTTT.

This chain uses TRBV28 with TRBJ2-7; TRBD1 is a possible D gene (6 bases). The length of the CDR3 is 16 residues. Germline lookup yields CDR1 MDHEN and CDR2 SYDVKM. V lost 4 bases, J lost 0 bases, and 16 bases lay in between. The CDR3 protein is CASSSRGGLSSYEQYF. Here the CDR3 DNA reads TGTGCCAGCAGTTCTCGAGGGGGATTGAGCTCCTACGAGCAGTACTTC.

The chain has TRBV6-6 and TRBJ1-6, with 9 bases that match TRBD1. Germline V lookup: CDR1 MNHNY, CDR2 SVGAGI (reference sequence). Losses at the gene ends were 9 bases for V and 9 bases for J; bases not matched to a gene: 9. This CDR3 has 14 residues. CDR3 loop: CASQGTGSTSPLHF. The CDR3 bases are TGTGCCAGTCAGGGGACAGGGTCCACTTCACCCCTCCACTTT.

V usage is TRBV3-1 (or the pseudogene TRBV3-2) and J usage is TRBJ1-1; D remains unclear. Per the germline V gene, CDR1 is LGHDT and CDR2 is YNNKEL (reference sequence). The CDR3 covers 15 residues. Between the trimmed V and J ends, which lost 0 bases and 2 bases, there was a span of 10 bases. CDR3 amino acids: CASSQDEERNTEAFF. The CDR3 coding sequence is TGTGCCAGCAGCCAAGACGAGGAGCGCAACACTGAAGCTTTCTTT.

The chain links TRBV11-3 to TRBJ2-2; a possible D gene is TRBD2 (6 bases). CDR1 is SGHNT and CDR2 is YENEEA in the germline V gene. The CDR3 contains 17 residues. Trimming removed 3 bases from V and 3 bases from J, with 17 bases in between. CDR3 sequence reads: CASSFGGVSFHTGELFF. In nucleotides, the CDR3 is TGTGCCAGCAGCTTCGGAGGGGTTTCGTTTCACACCGGGGAGCTGTTTTTT.

The rearrangement joins TRBV27 to TRBJ2-1; 7 nucleotides agree with TRBD1. CDR1 and CDR2 from the germline V gene are MNHEY and SMNVEV (reference sequence). J lost 1 base, V lost 7 bases, and 7 bases had no gene match. CDR3 size: 15 residues. CDR3 bases: TGTGCCAGCATCAATACAGGGGCTTCCTACAATGAGCAGTTCTTC. It encodes CASINTGASYNEQFF.

The chain employs TRBV2 and TRBJ1-1, with D maybe TRBD1 (5 bases). Germline V lookup: CDR1 SNHLY, CDR2 FYNNEI. V lost 2 bases and J lost 1, with 11 bases in between. The CDR3 loop spans 15 amino acids. CDR3: CASSESGSKNTEAFF. The DNA of the CDR3 is TGTGCCAGCAGTGAATCAGGGTCGAAGAACACTGAAGCTTTCTTT.

The chain couples TRBV7-6 to TRBJ2-7; 7 bases line up with TRBD2. This CDR3 spans 14 amino acids. The germline CDR1 and CDR2 sequences are SGHVS and FNYEAQ. The V segment lost 5 bases and the J segment 7 bases; nucleotides outside the gene matches: 11. The chain's CDR3 is CASSGMTSTGEQYF. Written as DNA, the CDR3 is TGTGCCAGCAGCGGGATGACTAGCACGGGGGAGCAGTACTTC.

The table lists this clone with a count of one. The gene calls are TRBV10-3 and TRBJ1-1; 9 nucleotides line up with TRBD1. Germline lookup yields CDR1 ENHRY and CDR2 SYGVKD. The CDR3 covers 15 residues. With V trimmed by 4 bases and J by 3 bases, 6 bases remained unmatched. The CDR3 sequence: CAISGSGQGDTEAFF. For the CDR3, the DNA is TGTGCCATCAGTGGGTCGGGACAGGGAGACACTGAAGCTTTCTTT.

The rearrangement joins TRBV5-1 to TRBJ2-3; 7 nucleotides match TRBD2. Germline V gene data show CDR1 as SGHRS and CDR2 as YFSETQ. V dropped 0 bases and J dropped 5; count of bases not matched to a gene: 6. The CDR3 is made up of 15 amino acids. The CDR3 nucleotides read TGCGCCAGCAGCTTGGCCACGGGGGAGGGAGATACGCAGTATTTT. It translates to CASSLATGEGDTQYF.

The chain combines TRBV6-6 with TRBJ2-5, with 8 positions matching TRBD1. V dropped 5 bases and J dropped 0; count of bases not matched to a gene: 14. Germline lookup yields CDR1 MNHNY and CDR2 SVGAGI (reference sequence). The CDR3 contains 18 residues. The CDR3 sequence is CASSRRGIGTGYQETQYF. In DNA form, the CDR3 reads TGTGCCAGCAGTCGCAGGGGTATCGGGACAGGATACCAAGAGACCCAGTACTTC.

The J gene is TRBJ1-1, the V gene TRBV24-1; no firm D call. V lost 8 bases and J 3 bases, leaving 9 bases between the germline ends. This CDR3 contains 12 residues. Germline V gene data show CDR1 as KGHDR and CDR2 as SFDVKD. CDR3 sequence (DNA): TGTGCCACCACGGGGTTGGACACTGAAGCTTTCTTT. As protein: CATTGLDTEAFF.

The chain carries TRBV7-9 and TRBJ2-5, with 9 bases lining up with TRBD2. CDR1 is SEHNR, CDR2 FQNEAQ, per germline (reference sequence). After removal of 5 bases from V and 4 bases from J, the junction contained 17 bases not matched to a gene. The CDR3 extends over 18 amino acids. The chain's CDR3 is CASSRRVAGDTKGETQYF. Here the CDR3 DNA reads TGTGCCAGCAGCCGCCGAGTAGCGGGAGACACGAAGGGAGAGACCCAGTACTTC.

V usage is TRBV5-1 and J usage is TRBJ1-4; D remains unclear. The CDR3 has 15 residues. Trimming cost V 1 base and J 7 bases, with 14 bases left between them. Germline V gene sequence: CDR1 SGHRS, CDR2 YFSETQ. CDR3 DNA: TGCGCCAGCAGCTTGAATCGGGGTAGTGGTGAAAAACTGTTTTTT. Translation: CASSLNRGSGEKLFF.

The V call is TRBV2, the J call TRBJ1-1; D is ambiguous. Trimming left V 5 bases short and J 1 base short, with 8 bases between. CDR3 size: 13 residues. Germline CDR1 reads SNHLY; CDR2 reads FYNNEI. CDR3 residues: CASSISGNTEAFF. CDR3 nucleotides: TGTGCCAGCAGTATCTCAGGGAACACTGAAGCTTTCTTT.

The chain uses TRBV30 and TRBJ1-1; D is undetermined. The CDR3 sequence is 14 residues long. The germline CDR1 and CDR2 sequences are GTSNPN and SVGIG (reference sequence). Trimming took 5 bases from V and 1 from J, leaving 14 bases between them. In nucleotides, the CDR3 is TGTGCCTGGGGCGGGGAACACCAGAACACTGAAGCTTTCTTT. Translating it yields CAWGGEHQNTEAFF.

V gene TRBV7-2 combines with J gene TRBJ2-7, with TRBD2 matching 9 bases. The CDR3 runs 17 residues. From germline, CDR1 is SGHTA and CDR2 FQGNSA. The J segment lost 4 bases and the V segment lost 2 bases, leaving 12 bases of the junction unmatched. The CDR3 sequence: CASSLKTSGGWGYEQYF. The CDR3 nucleotides are TGTGCCAGCAGCTTAAAGACTAGCGGTGGTTGGGGATACGAGCAGTACTTC.

This CDR3 is CASSRTGAETQYF. The DNA for the CDR3 is TGTGCCAGCAGCAGGACAGGCGCAGAGACCCAGTACTTC. The chain couples TRBV5-6 to TRBJ2-5, with 7 bases aligning to TRBD1. The CDR3 runs 13 residues. Germline CDR1 and CDR2: SGHDT and YYEEEE. With 4 bases clipped from V and 4 bases from J, the junction kept 4 bases outside the gene matches.

This clone was counted once. The CDR3 loop is CASSLAGTGVSQPQHF. The CDR3 nucleotides read TGTGCCAGCAGCTTAGCTGGGACAGGGGTTAGTCAGCCCCAGCATTTT. The J gene is TRBJ1-5, the V gene TRBV7-2; 10 bases are shared with TRBD1. The V gene's germline CDR1 is SGHTA and CDR2 FQGNSA. CDR3 length: 16 residues. The ends lost 0 bases at V and 6 bases at J; junction bases unmatched: 5.

The rearrangement joins TRBV6-1 to TRBJ1-1, with 7 bases identical to TRBD1. The CDR3 contains 14 residues. V trimming: 3 bases; J trimming: 1 base; junction bases outside the gene matches: 2. CDR1 is MNHNS, CDR2 SASEGT, per germline. The CDR3: CASSDRDRNTEAFF. In nucleotides, the CDR3 is TGTGCCAGCAGTGACCGGGACAGGAACACTGAAGCTTTCTTT.

The chain joins TRBV28 to TRBJ2-1; 13 bases match TRBD2. Looked up from germline, CDR1 is MDHEN and CDR2 is SYDVKM. The CDR3 is made up of 16 amino acids. Trimming at V came to 1 base and at J to 12 bases, leaving 9 bases not matched to a gene. The CDR3 nucleotides read TGTGCCAGCAGTTTATCTCGGACTAGCGGGAGATTGGGGCAGTTCTTC. It encodes CASSLSRTSGRLGQFF.

This chain joins TRBV12-3 or TRBV12-4 and TRBJ1-1, with 7 bases lining up with TRBD1. Unmatched junction bases numbered 9, after V lost 9 bases and J lost 5 bases. The CDR3 is 13 residues long. DNA for the CDR3: TGTGCCAGTCGGAGACAGGGCGGTACTGAAGCTTTCTTT. Protein product: CASRRQGGTEAFF.

This clone has more than one count but fewer than ten. The rearrangement uses TRBV7-8 and TRBJ1-5, with 7 bases aligning to TRBD1. Germline assignment: CDR1 SGHVS and CDR2 FQNEAQ. Trimming cost V 2 bases and J 4 bases; bases outside gene matches: 5. This CDR3 has 15 residues. CDR3: CASSLPATGNQPQHF. The DNA of the CDR3 is TGTGCCAGCAGCTTACCCGCGACAGGGAATCAGCCCCAGCATTTT.

The CDR3, as DNA: TGTGCCAGCTCACCACCGGCCAACAGGGCCGGCTACACCTTC. This gives the protein CASSPPANRAGYTF. V usage is TRBV18 and J usage is TRBJ1-2; a weak D match, TRBD1 (6 bases). The CDR3 spans 14 residues. Trimming left V 0 bases short and J 8 bases short, with 13 bases between. Germline V gene lookup returns CDR1 KGHSH and CDR2 LQKENI.

V usage is TRBV4-1 and J usage is TRBJ1-3; TRBD1 might be the D (5 bases). CDR1 and CDR2 from the germline V gene are MGHRA and YSYEKL. CDR3 length: 19 residues. The V end was cut by 4 bases, the J end by 0 bases, with 22 bases between. CDR3 coding DNA: TGCGCCAGCAGCCCCAGCCCAGAAAGCAGGACACGCTCTGGAAACACCATATATTTT. Its protein product is CASSPSPESRTRSGNTIYF.

This clone was detected once. The V gene is TRBV18, the J gene TRBJ2-7, with TRBD2 matching over 8 bases. The germline V gene encodes CDR1 KGHSH and CDR2 LQKENI. Trimming cost V 6 bases and J 2 bases; bases outside gene matches: 6. The CDR3 covers 14 residues. DNA for the CDR3: TGTGCCAGCTCCCAAGGTAGCGGGACCTACGAGCAGTACTTC. This codes for CASSQGSGTYEQYF.

V is TRBV6-5 and J is TRBJ1-5; maybe TRBD1 (5 bases). Per the germline V gene, CDR1 is MNHEY and CDR2 is SVGAGI. This CDR3 has 14 amino acids. V was cut by 3 bases and J by 7 bases, with 13 bases left in between. CDR3 sequence: CASSYKGGAQPQHF. CDR3 nucleotides: TGTGCCAGCAGTTATAAAGGAGGGGCGCAGCCCCAGCATTTT.

The rearrangement links TRBV18 to TRBJ1-2; D gene ambiguous. Germline lookup yields CDR1 KGHSH and CDR2 LQKENI. The CDR3 has 13 amino acids. Trimming left V 3 bases short and J 2 bases short, with 7 bases between. The CDR3 region is CASSPAQNYGYTF. CDR3 in DNA: TGTGCCAGCTCACCCGCACAGAACTATGGCTACACCTTC.

V is TRBV19 and J is TRBJ1-5; D might be TRBD1 (6 bases). The CDR3 extends over 16 amino acids. Trimming shortened V by 7 bases and J by 3 bases, and 19 bases separated the two germline ends. Germline V gene data show CDR1 as LNHDA and CDR2 as SQIVND (reference sequence). This CDR3 is CASTEVGTIFNQPQHF. CDR3 nucleotide sequence: TGTGCCAGTACCGAAGTGGGGACAATTTTCAATCAGCCCCAGCATTTT.